These T cell receptor beta chains were read from a single sample in a study of metastatic and nonmetastatic thyroid tumors. TCRdb re-called the PCR reads via MiXCR. Of just under 45,000 clones in the sample, roughly 3.2% were seen once. Material for sequencing was blood. Receptors were obtained from a female donor with papillary thyroid cancer or a benign thyroid nodule (not recorded which). Some clones in this sample may be carry-over from other donors' samples. Each CDR3 is given with its conserved first and last residue. Fields, in order: CDR3 protein, V gene, J gene, D gene, clone size. A D gene is named only where the DNA matches it firmly. A row's size may be missing; if present it is once, few, many or a size class.

CASSEALNTEAFF,TRBV10-2,TRBJ1-1,NA,many
CASSPLDRSDTQYF,TRBV27,TRBJ2-3,NA,many
CAWSPAGQPQHF,TRBV30,TRBJ1-5,NA,many
CATSTPSGSSYEQYF,TRBV15,TRBJ2-7,TRBD2,few
CASSLGYLSRGGIQETQYF,TRBV7-8,TRBJ2-5,NA,many
CASSFLLGRANVLTF,TRBV28,TRBJ2-6,NA,many
CSVSGTSDTQYF,TRBV29-1,TRBJ2-3,NA,many
CASSFDETGSRTQYF,TRBV5-6,TRBJ2-5,TRBD1,many
CASSSIDGYGYTF,TRBV12-3/TRBV12-4,TRBJ1-2,NA,NA
CASSNRYEQYF,TRBV28,TRBJ2-7,NA,many